The 16 T cell receptor beta chains reported below all come from one sample, sequenced in a study of Ad26.COV2.S vaccination and SARS-CoV-2 variants. Repertoires were generated with immunoSEQ multiplex PCR, while TCRdb's copy carries only in-frame clones and drops some. The sample has roughly 250,000 clones; 87% are singletons. Treatment here: about 20 received Ad26.COV2.S at low or high dose, single or two shots; about 5 received placebo; per-sample allocation not given. All samples were drawn on day 63, counting from the first vaccine or placebo injection. Sequenced material: peripheral blood, taken in a trial of Ad26.COV2.S vaccine versus placebo. The receptors originated from a person between 18 and 60 years old who received the Ad26.COV2.S COVID-19 vaccine or a placebo.

The V gene is TRBV19, the J gene TRBJ2-1; no firm D call. The CDR3 is 15 residues long. Deletions cut 5 bases from V and 0 bases from J, with 11 bases between. CDR1 LNHDA and CDR2 SQIVND come from the germline V gene (reference sequence). This CDR3 reads CASSPKLSSYNEQFF. CDR3 coding DNA: TGTGCCAGTAGTCCCAAGCTGAGCTCCTACAATGAGCAGTTCTTC.

The rearrangement joins TRBV19 to TRBJ1-1; 7 bases are shared with TRBD1. Trimming cost V 4 bases and J 0 bases; bases outside gene matches: 8. This CDR3 comprises 16 residues. Germline assignment: CDR1 LNHDA and CDR2 SQIVND (reference sequence). CDR3 protein: CASSTQGGRMNTEAFF. CDR3 nucleotide sequence: TGTGCCAGTAGTACTCAGGGGGGCAGGATGAACACTGAAGCTTTCTTT.

This chain connects TRBV11-2 to TRBJ2-1; no firm D call. In germline, CDR1 is SGHAT, CDR2 FQNNGV. The CDR3 consists of 12 residues. V was clipped by 0 bases and J by 9 bases, with 6 bases between them. DNA of the CDR3: TGTGCCAGCAGCTTAGAAAGGGTTGAGCAGTTCTTC. Translating it yields CASSLERVEQFF.

The chain employs TRBV7-9 and TRBJ2-1; TRBD2 is a possible D gene (5 bases). This CDR3 spans 14 amino acids. Germline lookup yields CDR1 SEHNR and CDR2 FQNEAQ (reference sequence). The V gene lost 3 bases and the J gene lost 4 bases, with 10 bases spanning the gap. The CDR3 region is CASSFAPGYNEQFF. The CDR3 region has the DNA TGTGCCAGCAGCTTCGCCCCGGGATACAATGAGCAGTTCTTC. The full variable domain, rest sourced from reference TRBV7-9 and TRBJ2-1, is DTGVSQNPRHKITKRGQNVTFRCDPISEHNRLYWYRQTLGQGPEFLTYFQNEAQLEKSRLLSDRFSAERPKGSFSTLEIQRTEQGDSAMYLCASSFAPGYNEQFFGPGTRLTVL.

This CDR3 is CASMRGTSGSIGTQYF. CDR3 nucleotides: TGTGCCAGCATGAGGGGGACTAGCGGGAGTATTGGGACCCAGTACTTC. The V call is TRBV2, the J call TRBJ2-5; 14 bases align to TRBD2. V shed 7 bases, J shed 7 bases, and the junction held 11 bases outside the gene matches. The CDR3 spans 16 residues. CDR1 is SNHLY and CDR2 is FYNNEI in the germline V gene. Using reference TRBV2 and TRBJ2-5 for the parts outside the CDR3, the full variable domain is EPEVTQTPSHQVTQMGQEVILRCVPISNHLYFYWYRQILGQKVEFLVSFYNNEISEKSEIFDDQFSVERPDGSNFTLKIRSTKLEDSAMYFCASMRGTSGSIGTQYFGPGTRLLVL.

The rearrangement uses TRBV5-1 and TRBJ1-6, with D tentatively TRBD1 (5 bases). Looked up from germline, CDR1 is SGHRS and CDR2 is YFSETQ. Trimming removed 7 bases from V and 9 bases from J, with 17 bases in between. The CDR3 length is 14 residues. CDR3 DNA: TGCGCCAGCTCCTGGGGAGGGGAGGGTTCACCCCTCCACTTT. It is translated as CASSWGGEGSPLHF. The whole variable domain, filled in from reference TRBV5-1 and TRBJ1-6, reads KAGVTQTPRYLIKTRGQQVTLSCSPISGHRSVSWYQQTPGQGLQFLFEYFSETQRNKGNFPGRFSGRQFSNSRSEMNVSTLELGDSALYLCASSWGGEGSPLHFGNGTRLTVT.

V is TRBV15 and J is TRBJ1-4; TRBD1 aligns across 8 bases. This CDR3 comprises 16 residues. Germline values: CDR1 LNHNV, CDR2 YYDKDF (reference sequence). J was trimmed by 7 bases and V by 0 bases; bases with no gene match: 7. CDR3 sequence (DNA): TGTGCCACCAGCAGAGATCCCCCAGGGGGCGGTGAAAAACTGTTTTTT. Protein: CATSRDPPGGGEKLFF.

The V gene is TRBV18, the J gene TRBJ2-7; D gene ambiguous. Trimming took 3 bases from V and 0 from J, leaving 12 bases between them. Germline V gene lookup returns CDR1 KGHSH and CDR2 LQKENI. The CDR3 runs to 15 residues. CDR3 sequence reads: CASSPAGPPSYEQYF. For the CDR3, the DNA is TGTGCCAGCTCACCTGCCGGGCCCCCCTCCTACGAGCAGTACTTC.

The chain combines TRBV6-1 with TRBJ2-7; D not resolved. Trimming pared 3 bases from V and 5 bases from J, leaving 8 bases between. CDR3 length equals 12 residues. Germline CDR1 reads MNHNS; CDR2 reads SASEGT. The CDR3 sequence is CASSDWGNEQYV. CDR3 coding DNA: TGTGCCAGCAGTGATTGGGGAAACGAGCAGTACGTC.

The chain employs TRBV6-5 and TRBJ1-2; D is undetermined. Trimming shortened V by 8 bases and J by 3 bases, and 10 bases separated the two germline ends. The CDR3 runs 12 residues. Germline lookup yields CDR1 MNHEY and CDR2 SVGAGI. The CDR3 is CASRLVDYGYTF. The CDR3, as DNA: TGTGCCAGCCGATTAGTCGACTATGGCTACACCTTC.

This sequence joins TRBV7-2 and TRBJ1-1; weak D call: TRBD1 (6 bases). Germline lookup yields CDR1 SGHTA and CDR2 FQGNSA. There are 15 residues in the CDR3. The ends were cut back, 4 bases at V and 5 bases at J, with 17 bases in the middle. CDR3 sequence reads: CASSSLGGLGTEAFF. The CDR3 bases are TGTGCCAGCAGCTCCTTGGGGGGGCTTGGGACTGAAGCTTTCTTT.

This sequence joins TRBV7-9 and TRBJ2-7; 8 bases match TRBD2. Unmatched junction bases numbered 7, after V lost 5 bases and J lost 4 bases. CDR1 is SEHNR, CDR2 FQNEAQ, per germline (reference sequence). This CDR3 contains 14 residues. The CDR3, as DNA: TGTGCCAGCAGCAGGCGGGGGGCCCATTACGAGCAGTACTTC. Its translation: CASSRRGAHYEQYF.

This clone has a handful of counts. The chain employs TRBV12-5 and TRBJ1-5; D unresolved. The CDR3 covers 14 residues. Deletions cut 1 base from V and 4 bases from J, with 8 bases between. Looked up from germline, CDR1 is LGHNT and CDR2 is FRNRAP. This CDR3 is CASGLGSINQPQHF. In DNA form, the CDR3 reads TGTGCTAGTGGTTTGGGCAGCATTAATCAGCCCCAGCATTTT.

Only one count was recorded for this clone. The chain recombines TRBV6-4 with TRBJ2-7; D is unresolved. Deletions cut 3 bases from V and 5 bases from J, with 11 bases between. The CDR3 runs 13 residues. Germline CDR1 MRHNA, CDR2 SNTAGT. In DNA, the CDR3 is TGTGCCAGCAGTGATGGTCTGGGCAACGAGCAGTACTTC. Translated, it gives CASSDGLGNEQYF.

This clone was observed once. The genes are TRBV6-5 and TRBJ2-1, with TRBD1 matching over 10 bases. V lost 7 bases, J lost 4 bases, and 1 base stayed unmatched. Per germline, CDR1 MNHEY and CDR2 SVGAGI. The CDR3 is made up of 13 amino acids. In DNA, the CDR3 is TGTGCCAGCAAGGGACAGGGGTACAATGAGCAGTTCTTC. This sequence encodes CASKGQGYNEQFF.

The rearrangement joins TRBV13 to TRBJ1-6; no clear D gene. Germline V gene data show CDR1 as PRHDT and CDR2 as FYEKMQ (reference sequence). Between the trimmed V and J ends, which lost 0 bases and 5 bases, there was a span of 5 bases. The CDR3 contains 14 residues. The CDR3 spells CASSLGGHNSPLHF. CDR3 sequence (DNA): TGTGCCAGCAGCTTAGGGGGTCATAATTCACCCCTCCACTTT.